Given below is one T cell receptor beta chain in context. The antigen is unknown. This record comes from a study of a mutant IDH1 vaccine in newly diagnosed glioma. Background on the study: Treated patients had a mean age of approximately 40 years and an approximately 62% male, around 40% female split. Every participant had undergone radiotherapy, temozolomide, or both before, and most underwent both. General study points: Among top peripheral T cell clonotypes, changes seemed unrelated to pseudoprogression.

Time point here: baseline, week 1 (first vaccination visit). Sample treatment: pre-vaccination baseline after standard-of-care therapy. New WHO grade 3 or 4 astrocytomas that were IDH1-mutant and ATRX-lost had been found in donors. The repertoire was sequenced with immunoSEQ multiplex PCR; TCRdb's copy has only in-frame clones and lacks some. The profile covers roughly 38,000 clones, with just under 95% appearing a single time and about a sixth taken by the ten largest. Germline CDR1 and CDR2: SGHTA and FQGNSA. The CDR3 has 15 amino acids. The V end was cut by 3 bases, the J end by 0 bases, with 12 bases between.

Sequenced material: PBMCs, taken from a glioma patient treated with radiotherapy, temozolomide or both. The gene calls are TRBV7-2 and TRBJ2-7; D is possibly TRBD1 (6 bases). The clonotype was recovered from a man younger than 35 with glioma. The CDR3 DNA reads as TGTGCCAGCAGCTTTGACAGGTCCAGCTCCTACGAGCAGTACTTC. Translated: CASSFDRSSSYEQYF.